One sample yielded the 18 T cell receptor beta chains listed below, sequenced in a study of breast tumors, draining lymph nodes, adjacent tissues. Axillary draining lymph nodes of breast cancer patients supplied the node samples. Each CDR3 protein gets one entry after TCRdb re-called the multiplex PCR reads with MiXCR. This table has about 130,000 distinct CDR3 sequences, 21% appearing once. The sample was axillary lymph node tissue. The receptors stem from a female donor with breast cancer. Some clones in this sample may be carry-over from other donors' samples.

This clonotype was counted many times. This rearrangement joins TRBV28 to TRBJ2-1; D might be TRBD1 or TRBD2, each matching 7 bases. This CDR3 region has 14 residues. Germline lookup yields CDR1 MDHEN and CDR2 SYDVKM. V lost 5 bases and J lost 7, with 15 bases in between. For the CDR3, the DNA is TGTGCCAGCAGTAACAGGGGACTAATTAATGAGCAGTTCTTC. The encoded protein is CASSNRGLINEQFF.

Note on this clonotype: A clone one base away is much larger, so this may be a read error. The genes are TRBV5-5 and TRBJ2-5; D possibly corresponds to TRBD2 (5 bases). The CDR3 length is 14 residues. Germline V gives CDR1 SGHKS, CDR2 YYEKEE (reference sequence). CDR3 residues: CASGLPRGVETQYF. CDR3 in DNA: TGTGCCAGCGGCTTGCCCCGGGGAGTGGAGACCCAGTACTTC.

This clonotype was counted a few times. The chain joins TRBV28 to TRBJ1-4, with D uncertain. CDR3 length: 14 residues. The ends were cut back, 6 bases at V and 2 bases at J, with 10 bases in the middle. Germline lookup yields CDR1 MDHEN and CDR2 SYDVKM. The CDR3, as DNA: TGTGCCAGCAGCTTGGCGGGGACTAATGAAAAACTGTTTTTT. This gives the protein CASSLAGTNEKLFF.

This clonotype was recorded many times. This chain joins TRBV18 and TRBJ1-2; TRBD1 agrees at 7 bases. V was clipped by 1 base and J by 3 bases; unmatched bases: 2. CDR1 KGHSH and CDR2 LQKENI come from the germline V gene. The CDR3 consists of 14 residues. The CDR3 region is CASSPQGADYGYTF. CDR3 coding DNA: TGTGCCAGCTCACCACAGGGGGCGGACTATGGCTACACCTTC.

This clonotype was seen at least ten times. This chain uses TRBV12-3 or TRBV12-4 with TRBJ2-3; 7 positions match TRBD1. Unmatched junction bases numbered 3, after V lost 8 bases and J lost 4 bases. The CDR3 contains 12 residues. CDR3 sequence reads: CASGTGADTQYF. The CDR3 nucleotides read TGTGCCAGCGGTACAGGGGCAGATACGCAGTATTTT.

This clonotype was seen many times. This chain connects TRBV7-9 to TRBJ2-3; 7 nucleotides agree with TRBD1. Germline V CDR1 and CDR2: SEHNR, FQNEAQ (reference sequence). The CDR3 runs 15 residues. Trimming removed 8 bases from V and 5 bases from J; junction bases left unmatched: 13. The CDR3 sequence: CASRLGQSTGDTQYF. The CDR3 region has the DNA TGTGCCAGCCGCCTGGGACAGTCTACGGGAGATACGCAGTATTTT.

Comment on this clonotype: A much larger clone differs by one base, so this may be a read error. The V call is TRBV3-1, the J call TRBJ2-7; a weak D match, TRBD2 (6 bases). This CDR3 is 16 amino acids long. The V gene lost 1 base and the J gene lost 3 bases, with 16 bases spanning the gap. The germline CDR1 and CDR2 sequences are LGHDT and YNNKEL (reference sequence). CDR3 region: CASSQGLGSGFYEQYF. In DNA form, the CDR3 reads TGTGCCAGCAGCCAAGGATTGGGTAGCGGATTCTACGAGCAGTACTTC.

For this clonotype: A clone one base away is much larger, so this may be a read error. V and J are TRBV10-3 and TRBJ1-2, with no clear D. The germline V and J ends were trimmed by 4 bases and 2 bases, with 8 bases remaining between them. The germline V gene has CDR1 ENHRY and CDR2 SYGVKD. The CDR3 sequence is 13 residues long. CDR3 in amino acids: CAISGHGNYGYTF. Here the CDR3 DNA reads TGTGCCATCAGTGGGCACGGAAACTATGGCTACACCTTC.

Many counts were recorded for this clonotype. CDR3 nucleotides: TGTGCCAGCAGCTTCAAGTTGAAGGCAGATACGCAGTATTTT. Translation: CASSFKLKADTQYF. The chain uses TRBV5-4 and TRBJ2-3; D unclear. V was clipped by 2 bases and J by 4 bases, with 11 bases between them. This CDR3 is 14 amino acids long. In germline, CDR1 is SGHNT, CDR2 YYREEE (reference sequence).

CDR3 bases: TGTGCCAGCTCACAAGTAGCGGACAGGCCTAATGAAAAACTGTTTTTT. As protein: CASSQVADRPNEKLFF. V usage is TRBV18 and J usage is TRBJ1-4; 7 bases agree with TRBD1. This CDR3 is 16 amino acids long. Looked up from germline, CDR1 is KGHSH and CDR2 is LQKENI. Unmatched junction bases numbered 8, after V lost 4 bases and J lost 3 bases.

This clonotype was observed at least ten times. CDR3 sequence: CASSLGLAQETQYF. As DNA, the CDR3 is TGTGCCAGCAGCTTAGGACTAGCGCAAGAGACCCAGTACTTC. V is TRBV7-3 and J is TRBJ2-5, with 9 bases fitting TRBD2. After removal of 2 bases from V and 2 bases from J, the junction contained 0 bases not matched to a gene. There are 14 residues in the CDR3. Germline V lookup: CDR1 SGHTA, CDR2 FQGTGA.

This clonotype came up many times. The V gene is TRBV19, the J gene TRBJ2-1, with 13 bases that match TRBD2. V was clipped by 6 bases and J by 4 bases; unmatched bases: 9. This CDR3 spans 17 amino acids. Germline V gene sequence: CDR1 LNHDA, CDR2 SQIVND (reference sequence). DNA of the CDR3: TGTGCCAGTAGACCTTCCGGGACTAGCGGGATTTACAATGAGCAGTTCTTC. It specifies CASRPSGTSGIYNEQFF.

This clonotype was picked up many times. The chain is built from TRBV5-1 and TRBJ2-7; the match to TRBD2 covers 13 bases. From germline, CDR1 is SGHRS and CDR2 YFSETQ. After removal of 0 bases from V and 2 bases from J, the junction contained 11 bases not matched to a gene. The CDR3 has 19 amino acids. CDR3 nucleotide sequence: TGCGCCAGCAGCTTGGGAACTAGCGGGAGGGGGGGTTACGCCTACGAGCAGTACTTC. As protein: CASSLGTSGRGGYAYEQYF.

The chain combines TRBV18 with TRBJ2-4, with D possibly being TRBD2 (6 bases). V was pared by 0 bases and J by 8 bases, with 20 bases between. Germline V CDR1 and CDR2: KGHSH, LQKENI. The CDR3 spans 17 residues. The CDR3: CASSPPLAVWGEDIQYF. CDR3 DNA: TGTGCCAGCTCACCACCCCTCGCAGTCTGGGGGGAGGACATTCAGTACTTC.

In this sample, this clonotype turned up a few times. The chain combines TRBV28 with TRBJ2-7; TRBD1 matches 7 bases. Germline CDR1 and CDR2: MDHEN and SYDVKM. J was trimmed by 1 base and V by 3 bases; bases with no gene match: 3. This CDR3 contains 14 residues. The CDR3 nucleotides are TGTGCCAGCAGTTTGACAGGGATTTCCTACGAGCAGTACTTC. This codes for CASSLTGISYEQYF.

This clonotype was observed many times. This chain connects TRBV2 to TRBJ2-3, with TRBD2 matching 10 bases. V dropped 2 bases and J dropped 3; count of bases not matched to a gene: 8. CDR3 size: 17 residues. In germline, CDR1 is SNHLY, CDR2 FYNNEI. The CDR3 nucleotides are TGTGCCAGCAGTGAATGGGGTAGCGGGAGGTGGACAGATACGCAGTATTTT. Translating it yields CASSEWGSGRWTDTQYF.

Details on this clonotype: Possible read error: a much larger clone is one base away. The chain couples TRBV12-3 or TRBV12-4 to TRBJ2-1, with TRBD2 matching over 12 bases. The CDR3 totals 17 residues. Trimming removed 3 bases from V and 7 bases from J; junction bases left unmatched: 10. The CDR3 here is CASSFLRTSGKGNEQFF. The CDR3 region has the DNA TGTGCCAGCAGTTTTCTCAGGACTAGCGGGAAGGGAAATGAGCAGTTCTTC.

This clonotype was detected ten times or more. The rearrangement uses TRBV2 and TRBJ2-7; TRBD1 agrees at 7 bases. There are 15 residues in the CDR3. Germline V gene lookup returns CDR1 SNHLY and CDR2 FYNNEI. V lost 5 bases, J lost 0 bases, and 7 bases stayed unmatched. The CDR3 reads CASSYRQGSSYEQYF. The CDR3 DNA reads as TGTGCCAGCAGTTACCGACAGGGAAGCTCCTACGAGCAGTACTTC.